These 30 T cell receptor beta chains share one sample of origin, sequenced in a study of blood T cell repertoires in COVID-19. Sequenced by immunoSEQ multiplex PCR; TCRdb stores in-frame clones only, minus some. The sample includes fewer than 350,000 clones, 90% seen only once; the top ten take around 1.7%. The material sequenced was PBMCs or T cells enriched from blood (not recorded which). Every receptor here comes from a woman under 30 with acute COVID-19.

The chain is built from TRBV30 and TRBJ1-1; tentative D call: TRBD1 (5 bases). This CDR3 comprises 11 residues. Trimming stripped 5 bases from V and 5 bases from J, with 9 bases between. From germline, CDR1 is GTSNPN and CDR2 SVGIG (reference sequence). The CDR3 sequence: CAWAGWTEAFF. CDR3 DNA sequence: TGTGCCTGGGCAGGGTGGACTGAAGCTTTCTTT. Together with reference TRBV30 and TRBJ1-1, the CDR3 gives the full variable domain: SQTIHQWPATLVQPVGSPLSLECTVEGTSNPNLYWYRQAAGRGLQLLFYSVGIGQISSEVPQNLSASRPQDRQFILSSKKLLLSDSGFYLCAWAGWTEAFFGQGTRLTVV.

V and J are TRBV29-1 and TRBJ2-1, with 7 positions matching TRBD2. J lost 4 bases, V lost 6 bases, and 9 bases had no gene match. This CDR3 spans 14 amino acids. In germline, CDR1 is SQVTM, CDR2 ANQGSEA. In DNA form, the CDR3 reads TGCAGCGTGGTACTAGCGAGTACGTACAATGAGCAGTTCTTC. Its translation: CSVVLASTYNEQFF.

V gene TRBV10-3 combines with J gene TRBJ2-3; D perhaps matches TRBD2 (5 bases). Trimming took 0 bases from V and 1 from J, leaving 11 bases between them. Germline assignment: CDR1 ENHRY and CDR2 SYGVKD. This CDR3 spans 16 amino acids. The CDR3 region has the DNA TGTGCCATCAGTGAGTCAACTAGGAGTCGCACAGATACGCAGTATTTT. This encodes CAISESTRSRTDTQYF.

This rearrangement joins TRBV4-1 to TRBJ1-4; 8 nucleotides line up with TRBD1. Germline lookup yields CDR1 MGHRA and CDR2 YSYEKL. The CDR3 has 16 amino acids. V shed 2 bases and J 7 bases; nucleotides not matched to a gene: 9. The CDR3 DNA is TGCGCCAGCAGCCAACCTCTCAGGGGGCCCGGTGAAAAACTGTTTTTT. Translated: CASSQPLRGPGEKLFF.

The chain carries TRBV5-5 and TRBJ2-2; D might be TRBD1 (5 bases). V was cut by 0 bases and J by 6 bases, with 15 bases left in between. The CDR3 runs to 16 residues. CDR1 is SGHKS, CDR2 YYEKEE, per germline (reference sequence). CDR3 sequence (DNA): TGTGCCAGCAGCTTGGTTCTATATAGGGGTTCCGGGGAGCTGTTTTTT. Its translation is CASSLVLYRGSGELFF.

This sequence joins TRBV27 and TRBJ1-6; 7 bases map to TRBD1. The germline V gene has CDR1 MNHEY and CDR2 SMNVEV (reference sequence). This CDR3 contains 12 residues. V shed 5 bases, J shed 13 bases, and the junction held 5 bases outside the gene matches. The CDR3 DNA is TGTGCCAGCAGTGCGACGGGACAGCCCCTCCACTTT. Protein sequence: CASSATGQPLHF.

V and J are TRBV19 and TRBJ1-2; 7 bases align to TRBD1. The J segment lost 1 base and the V segment lost 7 bases, leaving 6 bases of the junction unmatched. The CDR3 totals 14 residues. CDR1 LNHDA and CDR2 SQIVND come from the germline V gene (reference sequence). This CDR3 is CASNPGQLNYGYTF. CDR3 nucleotide sequence: TGTGCCAGTAACCCGGGACAGCTTAACTATGGCTACACCTTC.

The chain uses TRBV6-6 and TRBJ2-3; 11 bases match TRBD2. The CDR3 totals 16 residues. The V segment lost 6 bases and the J segment 0 bases; nucleotides outside the gene matches: 5. Germline V gene sequence: CDR1 MNHNY, CDR2 SVGAGI (reference sequence). CDR3 in amino acids: CASRLAGDASTDTQYF. CDR3 nucleotides: TGTGCCAGCAGACTAGCGGGAGACGCGAGCACAGATACGCAGTATTTT.

V usage is TRBV7-2 and J usage is TRBJ2-7; TRBD2 aligns across 14 bases. V was clipped by 5 bases and J by 4 bases; unmatched bases: 13. The CDR3 is 18 residues long. The germline gives CDR1 SGHTA, CDR2 FQGNSA. CDR3 loop: CASSTKTGTSGRIYEQYF. In nucleotides, the CDR3 is TGTGCCAGCAGCACCAAGACCGGGACTAGCGGGAGAATTTACGAGCAGTACTTC. The variable domain in full, with the rest retrieved from reference TRBV7-2 and TRBJ2-7, is GAGVSQSPSNKVTEKGKDVELRCDPISGHTALYWYRQSLGQGLEFLIYFQGNSAPDKSGLPSDRFSAERTGGSVSTLTIQRTQQEDSAVYLCASSTKTGTSGRIYEQYFGPGTRLTVT.

CDR3 DNA: TGTGCCACCAGCAGAGGGACCCGCGGGGGGGCCTATGGCTACACCTTC. Amino acid sequence: CATSRGTRGGAYGYTF. The chain recombines TRBV15 with TRBJ1-2; the D gene is possibly TRBD1 (6 bases). Germline CDR1 is LNHNV and CDR2 is YYDKDF (reference sequence). The length of the CDR3 is 16 residues. Between the trimmed V and J ends, which lost 1 base and 4 bases, there was a span of 16 bases.

The J gene is TRBJ2-7, the V gene TRBV4-1, with TRBD2 matching 9 bases. This CDR3 is 14 amino acids long. V gave up 5 bases and J gave up 6 bases; unmatched junction bases: 8. Germline loops: CDR1 MGHRA, CDR2 YSYEKL. CDR3 DNA sequence: TGCGCCAGCAGCTCAGGTAGCGGGAGTACCGAGCAGTACTTC. Translated: CASSSGSGSTEQYF.

V gene TRBV7-9 combines with J gene TRBJ2-2; 8 nucleotides agree with TRBD2. The germline CDR1 and CDR2 sequences are SEHNR and FQNEAQ (reference sequence). The CDR3 loop spans 14 amino acids. Trimming removed 6 bases from V and 6 bases from J; junction bases left unmatched: 6. CDR3 region: CASRQGLGPGELFF. The CDR3 coding sequence is TGTGCCAGCAGACAGGGACTAGGTCCCGGGGAGCTGTTTTTT. The full variable domain, completed using reference TRBV7-9 and TRBJ2-2, is DTGVSQNPRHKITKRGQNVTFRCDPISEHNRLYWYRQTLGQGPEFLTYFQNEAQLEKSRLLSDRFSAERPKGSFSTLEIQRTEQGDSAMYLCASRQGLGPGELFFGEGSRLTVL.

The rearrangement joins TRBV4-1 to TRBJ1-1; a weak D match, TRBD1 (6 bases). The CDR3 has 12 residues. The germline gives CDR1 MGHRA, CDR2 YSYEKL. V gave up 1 base and J gave up 10 bases, with 10 bases separating them. The DNA of the CDR3 is TGCGCCAGCAGCCAAGCGACAGGAGCAGCTTTCTTT. It encodes CASSQATGAAFF.

This chain joins TRBV28 and TRBJ2-4; D is possibly TRBD1 (5 bases). The CDR3 is 17 amino acids. Germline CDR1 MDHEN, CDR2 SYDVKM. V lost 2 bases, J lost 3 bases, and 17 bases lay in between. The CDR3 nucleotides are TGTGCCAGCAGTTTAGTCGGCCAGGGATTCGACAAAAACATTCAGTACTTC. Protein: CASSLVGQGFDKNIQYF.

V gene TRBV27 combines with J gene TRBJ2-3, with unresolved D. From germline, CDR1 is MNHEY and CDR2 SMNVEV (reference sequence). V dropped 3 bases and J dropped 4 bases, with 11 bases sitting between them. The CDR3 length is 14 residues. CDR3 sequence: CASSFQTGADTQYF. The CDR3, as DNA: TGTGCCAGCAGTTTTCAGACTGGCGCAGATACGCAGTATTTT.

This chain uses TRBV5-4 with TRBJ1-1, with D perhaps TRBD1 (6 bases). CDR1 SGHNT and CDR2 YYREEE come from the germline V gene (reference sequence). CDR3 length equals 12 residues. Deletions cut 3 bases from V and 11 bases from J, with 14 bases between. The DNA of the CDR3 is TGTGCCAGCAGCTCCCCAGGGGTAGGTGCTTTCTTT. It is translated as CASSSPGVGAFF.

This clone was detected only once. The chain employs TRBV27 and TRBJ2-1, with a possible D match to TRBD2 (5 bases). The CDR3 totals 15 residues. The V end was cut by 6 bases, the J end by 4 bases, with 16 bases between. The germline V gene encodes CDR1 MNHEY and CDR2 SMNVEV (reference sequence). The CDR3 nucleotides are TGTGCCAGCAGAATAGCCGGAGGTAAATACAATGAGCAGTTCTTC. Its protein is CASRIAGGKYNEQFF.

The J gene is TRBJ2-7, the V gene TRBV15, with TRBD2 identical over 8 bases. There are 14 residues in the CDR3. V gave up 1 base and J gave up 6 bases; unmatched junction bases: 5. The germline V gene has CDR1 LNHNV and CDR2 YYDKDF (reference sequence). The CDR3 region is CATSRVAREGEQYF. CDR3 sequence (DNA): TGTGCCACCAGCAGAGTGGCCCGGGAGGGCGAGCAGTACTTC. Looking up the rest from reference TRBV15 and TRBJ2-7 gives the full variable domain: DAMVIQNPRYQVTQFGKPVTLSCSQTLNHNVMYWYQQKSSQAPKLLFHYYDKDFNNEADTPDNFQSRRPNTSFCFLDIRSPGLGDTAMYLCATSRVAREGEQYFGPGTRLTVT.

This clone was detected once. Distinct nucleotide sequences in the sample also encode this CDR3. The chain has TRBV15 and TRBJ1-4; 7 positions match TRBD1. The CDR3 runs to 14 residues. CDR1 is LNHNV, CDR2 YYDKDF, per germline (reference sequence). V trimming: 0 bases; J trimming: 5 bases; junction bases outside the gene matches: 0. The CDR3 loop is CATSREQGNEKLFF. CDR3 DNA: TGTGCCACCAGCAGAGAACAGGGGAATGAAAAACTGTTTTTT.

The CDR3 sequence: CASSIADRENQPQHF. The CDR3 DNA is TGTGCCAGTAGTATTGCCGACAGGGAAAATCAGCCCCAGCATTTT. V and J are TRBV19 and TRBJ1-5; 7 bases line up with TRBD1. Germline V gene sequence: CDR1 LNHDA, CDR2 SQIVND (reference sequence). CDR3 length: 15 residues. V lost 3 bases to trimming and J lost 4 bases; unmatched junction nucleotides: 6.

The chain is built from TRBV19 and TRBJ1-6; 9 bases agree with TRBD1. The germline V gene has CDR1 LNHDA and CDR2 SQIVND (reference sequence). This CDR3 has 16 residues. J was trimmed by 5 bases and V by 6 bases; bases with no gene match: 8. CDR3 in amino acids: CASRRTGEINNSPLHF. CDR3 coding DNA: TGTGCCAGTAGGAGGACAGGGGAAATTAATAATTCACCCCTCCACTTT.

The chain links TRBV21-1 to TRBJ2-7; no check of the table's D call, TRBD2, against the DNA was made. TRBV21-1 is a pseudogene segment. This CDR3 spans 16 amino acids. CDR3 in amino acids: CASSSPRFVSSYEQYF. In DNA, the CDR3 is TGTGCCAGCAGCTCCCCCCGGTTCGTAAGCTCCTACGAGCAGTACTTC.

The CDR3 sequence is CASSLDSAVLYEQYF. CDR3 in DNA: TGCGCCAGCAGCTTGGATTCTGCGGTCCTCTACGAGCAGTACTTC. V usage is TRBV5-1 and J usage is TRBJ2-7; D call uncertain. V was pared by 0 bases and J by 3 bases, with 13 bases between. In germline, CDR1 is SGHRS, CDR2 YFSETQ. The CDR3 is 15 residues long.

The chain uses TRBV7-2 and TRBJ1-5; D perhaps matches TRBD1 (5 bases). Germline V CDR1 and CDR2: SGHTA, FQGNSA. The ends were cut back, 4 bases at V and 3 bases at J, with 13 bases in the middle. CDR3 length: 15 amino acids. In nucleotides, the CDR3 is TGTGCCAGCAGCTCCCGGCAGGGTAACAATCAGCCCCAGCATTTT. It yields the protein CASSSRQGNNQPQHF.

The V and J genes are TRBV30 and TRBJ2-1, with a possible D match to TRBD2 (5 bases). The CDR3 has 13 residues. V dropped 0 bases and J dropped 3 bases, with 6 bases sitting between them. Germline CDR1 is GTSNPN and CDR2 is SVGIG (reference sequence). CDR3: CAWSVGNYNEQFF. For the CDR3, the DNA is TGTGCCTGGAGTGTCGGGAACTACAATGAGCAGTTCTTC. The variable domain in full, completed from reference TRBV30 and TRBJ2-1, reads SQTIHQWPATLVQPVGSPLSLECTVEGTSNPNLYWYRQAAGRGLQLLFYSVGIGQISSEVPQNLSASRPQDRQFILSSKKLLLSDSGFYLCAWSVGNYNEQFFGPGTRLTVL.

This chain joins TRBV28 and TRBJ2-7; D may be TRBD1 (6 bases). Trimming pared 2 bases from V and 10 bases from J, leaving 12 bases between. The germline V gene has CDR1 MDHEN and CDR2 SYDVKM. There are 12 residues in the CDR3. CDR3 in DNA: TGTGCCAGCAGTTTACAACGGGACACCCAGTACTTC. Protein: CASSLQRDTQYF.

The CDR3 protein is CSVEPTSGISSYNEQFF. CDR3 DNA sequence: TGCAGCGTTGAACCGACAAGCGGCATCAGCTCCTACAATGAGCAGTTCTTC. The V call is TRBV29-1, the J call TRBJ2-1, with TRBD2 as a possible D gene (5 bases). The V gene lost 2 bases and the J gene lost 0 bases, with 17 bases spanning the gap. Germline values: CDR1 SQVTM, CDR2 ANQGSEA. The CDR3 length is 17 residues.

The V and J genes are TRBV11-2 and TRBJ1-5; 8 bases are a match to TRBD1. There are 16 residues in the CDR3. V lost 5 bases, J lost 6 bases, and 12 bases stayed unmatched. The germline V gene encodes CDR1 SGHAT and CDR2 FQNNGV. CDR3 coding DNA: TGTGCCAGCAGCGCCCTAACAGGGGGGAAAGGTCAGCCCCAGCATTTT. This encodes CASSALTGGKGQPQHF. Full variable domain (rest looked up from reference TRBV11-2 and TRBJ1-5): EAGVAQSPRYKIIEKRQSVAFWCNPISGHATLYWYQQILGQGPKLLIQFQNNGVVDDSQLPKDRFSAERLKGVDSTLKIQPAKLEDSAVYLCASSALTGGKGQPQHFGDGTRLSIL.

This chain links TRBV30 with TRBJ2-3; 9 positions match TRBD2. The CDR3 consists of 14 residues. V was pared by 4 bases and J by 4 bases, with 6 bases of the junction left unmatched. Germline V gene data show CDR1 as GTSNPN and CDR2 as SVGIG (reference sequence). The CDR3: CAWTGGRAPDTQYF. The CDR3 DNA reads as TGTGCCTGGACAGGCGGGAGGGCCCCAGATACGCAGTATTTT.

The V gene is TRBV4-1, the J gene TRBJ2-1; tentatively, D is TRBD1 (6 bases). Trimming took 0 bases from V and 6 from J, leaving 18 bases between them. CDR1 is MGHRA, CDR2 YSYEKL, per germline. The CDR3 extends over 17 amino acids. CDR3 DNA sequence: TGCGCCAGCAGCCAAGATAAAACCGCGGACAGTACCAATGAGCAGTTCTTC. Translating it yields CASSQDKTADSTNEQFF.